These 14 T cell receptor beta chains originate from one sample sequenced in a study of T cell responses to AZD1222 COVID-19 vaccine. Assay used: immunoSEQ multiplex PCR; TCRdb lists only in-frame clones, some missing. The sample includes 150,000 to 200,000 clones, about 86% of them seen just once. The input for sequencing was peripheral blood, taken 28 days after the second AZD1222 dose. Receptors were obtained from an adult who received the AZD1222 COVID-19 vaccine.

The chain links TRBV5-4 to TRBJ2-7; D is possibly TRBD1 or TRBD2 (5 bases each). V dropped 0 bases and J dropped 6 bases, with 13 bases sitting between them. The CDR3 is made up of 14 amino acids. Germline CDR1 SGHNT, CDR2 YYREEE (reference sequence). The DNA for the CDR3 is TGTGCCAGCAGCTTGGCCGGGGCCCCACGCGAGCAGTACTTC. Protein product: CASSLAGAPREQYF.

This chain links TRBV30 with TRBJ2-3, with 10 bases identical to TRBD1. V shed 5 bases, J shed 6 bases, and the junction held 8 bases outside the gene matches. Germline V gene lookup returns CDR1 GTSNPN and CDR2 SVGIG (reference sequence). CDR3 length: 14 amino acids. DNA of the CDR3: TGTGCCTGGGGACAGGGGGACCCATCCGATACGCAGTATTTT. This codes for CAWGQGDPSDTQYF. Drawing the rest from reference TRBV30 and TRBJ2-3, the complete variable domain is SQTIHQWPATLVQPVGSPLSLECTVEGTSNPNLYWYRQAAGRGLQLLFYSVGIGQISSEVPQNLSASRPQDRQFILSSKKLLLSDSGFYLCAWGQGDPSDTQYFGPGTRLTVL.

J is TRBJ1-2 and V is TRBV24-1; maybe TRBD1 (5 bases). CDR1 is KGHDR, CDR2 SFDVKD, per germline. The V gene lost 3 bases and the J gene lost 7 bases, with 11 bases spanning the gap. CDR3 length: 13 residues. The CDR3 DNA reads as TGTGCCACCAGTGATCGACGGGACGGTGGCTACACCTTC. Translating it yields CATSDRRDGGYTF.

This clone was detected only once. The chain joins TRBV7-3 to TRBJ2-5, with D possibly TRBD2 on 5 matching bases. The germline V gene encodes CDR1 SGHTA and CDR2 FQGTGA. The CDR3 consists of 15 residues. V was pared by 5 bases and J by 0 bases, with 13 bases between. The chain's CDR3 is CASSPTGNYQETQYF. CDR3 nucleotides: TGTGCCAGCAGCCCGACCGGGAACTACCAAGAGACCCAGTACTTC.

The V call is TRBV5-1, the J call TRBJ1-6; 7 bases map to TRBD1. Looked up from germline, CDR1 is SGHRS and CDR2 is YFSETQ. J gave up 6 bases and V 4 bases, and 7 bases lay outside the gene matches. This CDR3 has 15 amino acids. The CDR3 sequence: CASSLGGAGNSPLHF. The CDR3 nucleotides read TGCGCCAGCAGCCTAGGGGGCGCGGGTAATTCACCCCTCCACTTT.

This clone has only one observation. The V call is TRBV30, the J call TRBJ1-2; perhaps TRBD1 as D (6 bases). Trimming shortened V by 4 bases and J by 8 bases, and 23 bases separated the two germline ends. The germline V gene encodes CDR1 GTSNPN and CDR2 SVGIG (reference sequence). This CDR3 has 15 amino acids. CDR3 DNA: TGTGCCTGGAATGGGGAAACCTCAGGGGTTCGAGGCTACACCTTC. Translated: CAWNGETSGVRGYTF.

The chain has TRBV6-5 and TRBJ1-1, with D possibly matching TRBD1 (5 bases). CDR1 is MNHEY, CDR2 SVGAGI, per germline. The CDR3 sequence is 14 residues long. V shed 6 bases and J shed 1 base, with 12 bases lying between them. In DNA, the CDR3 is TGTGCCAGCAGGCCCGGGACGGCGAACACTGAAGCTTTCTTT. It yields the protein CASRPGTANTEAFF.

The chain recombines TRBV23-1 with TRBJ2-5; possible D gene TRBD1, 5 bases. TRBV23-1 is reported as an ORF; its role is uncertain. Trimming shortened V by 0 bases and J by 4 bases, and 9 bases separated the two germline ends. The CDR3 length is 14 residues. The CDR3 spells CASSQSSGPETQYF. CDR3 bases: TGCGCCAGCAGTCAATCGTCAGGGCCAGAGACCCAGTACTTC.

The chain links TRBV12-1 to TRBJ1-5; the DNA was not compared with TRBD1, the D call given in the table. TRBV12-1 is tagged as a pseudogene. The CDR3 spans 18 residues. CDR3 sequence (DNA): TGTGCCAGGAGCCTACTGGGACAGGAGAACCATAGCAATCAGCCCCAGCATTTT. Its translation is CARSLLGQENHSNQPQHF.

The V call is TRBV14, the J call TRBJ1-6; D ambiguous. CDR1 is SGHDN, CDR2 FVKESK, per germline. V was pared by 0 bases and J by 9 bases, with 6 bases between. The CDR3 length is 13 residues. CDR3 in DNA: TGTGCCAGCAGCCAAGAAGTCGGTTCACCCCTCCACTTT. Translation gives CASSQEVGSPLHF.

The V gene is TRBV5-1, the J gene TRBJ1-2; 8 nucleotides line up with TRBD1. J was trimmed by 11 bases and V by 4 bases; bases with no gene match: 13. Germline lookup yields CDR1 SGHRS and CDR2 YFSETQ. The CDR3 is 14 residues long. DNA for the CDR3: TGCGCCAGCAGCCCGGGCCGGGACAGGCCGAGGTACACCTTC. It specifies CASSPGRDRPRYTF. Together with reference TRBV5-1 and TRBJ1-2, the CDR3 gives the full variable domain: KAGVTQTPRYLIKTRGQQVTLSCSPISGHRSVSWYQQTPGQGLQFLFEYFSETQRNKGNFPGRFSGRQFSNSRSEMNVSTLELGDSALYLCASSPGRDRPRYTFGSGTRLTVV.

The CDR3 DNA reads TGCAGCGTTGATTATACAGGACAGGGGAGGCACTATGGCTACACCTTC. It specifies CSVDYTGQGRHYGYTF. The V call is TRBV29-1, the J call TRBJ1-2; 9 bases align to TRBD1. Germline V gene data show CDR1 as SQVTM and CDR2 as ANQGSEA. After removal of 3 bases from V and 3 bases from J, the junction contained 11 bases not matched to a gene. CDR3 length: 16 amino acids.

This chain joins TRBV19 and TRBJ2-6; D call uncertain. This CDR3 has 15 amino acids. V shed 6 bases and J shed 1 base, with 10 bases lying between them. The V gene's germline CDR1 is LNHDA and CDR2 SQIVND (reference sequence). The CDR3 nucleotides read TGTGCCAGTAGCTTGACGGCTTCTGGGGCCAACGTCCTGACTTTC. This gives the protein CASSLTASGANVLTF.

The chain combines TRBV11-3 with TRBJ2-1; D is uncertain. Trimming cost V 1 base and J 0 bases, with 10 bases left between them. The CDR3 extends over 16 amino acids. Germline loops: CDR1 SGHNT, CDR2 YENEEA. This CDR3 is CASSLGGESSYNEQFF. In DNA, the CDR3 is TGTGCCAGCAGCTTAGGAGGAGAGAGCTCCTACAATGAGCAGTTCTTC. The whole variable domain, remainder taken from reference TRBV11-3 and TRBJ2-1, is EAGVVQSPRYKIIEKKQPVAFWCNPISGHNTLYWYLQNLGQGPELLIRYENEEAVDDSQLPKDRFSAERLKGVDSTLKIQPAELGDSAVYLCASSLGGESSYNEQFFGPGTRLTVL.